Sequencing of this T cell receptor (beta chain) was carried out in a study of Ad26.COV2.S vaccination and SARS-CoV-2 variants. This table comes from immunoSEQ multiplex PCR, and its TCRdb copy is limited to in-frame clones, with some not included. The sample holds around 370,000 clones, about 90% seen once. Germline assignment: CDR1 SGHRS and CDR2 YFSETQ. The CDR3 loop spans 16 amino acids. V lost 0 bases, J lost 3 bases, and 5 bases stayed unmatched. For this clone: What it binds is not known.

Study results and caveats: People who got the vaccine or the placebo had similar non-spike TCR breadth. Recipients given vaccine exceeded placebo recipients in spike-specific TCR breadth.

Sample: peripheral blood, taken after recovery from COVID-19. This chain uses TRBV5-1 with TRBJ2-1; TRBD2 matches at 8 bases. This TCR derives from a human donor who had recovered from COVID-19. The CDR3 spells CASSLASGGLYNEQFF. The DNA of the CDR3 is TGCGCCAGCAGCTTGGCCAGCGGGGGCCTCTACAATGAGCAGTTCTTC.